Below, 10 T cell receptor beta chains from the same sample are listed, as sequenced in a study of CD8+ T cells in alopecia areata. Peripheral blood and lesional scalp punch biopsies were taken from alopecia areata patients. Following extraction, RNA underwent reverse transcription to cDNA, which served as the sequencing template. Data came from immunoSEQ multiplex PCR; TCRdb stores just in-frame clones and leaves some out. The sample shows some 12,000 clones, 60% of them seen only once. Sequenced: skin. The receptor source for this set is a human donor with alopecia areata.

This clone was found a few times. This chain connects TRBV5-1 to TRBJ2-3; D possibly matches TRBD1 or TRBD2 (5 bases each). Germline assignment: CDR1 SGHRS and CDR2 YFSETQ. The CDR3 loop spans 15 amino acids. The V gene lost 3 bases and the J gene lost 0 bases, with 11 bases spanning the gap. DNA of the CDR3: TGCGCCAGCAGCTCCCGGGACGGTAGCACAGATACGCAGTATTTT. Protein product: CASSSRDGSTDTQYF.

The chain couples TRBV7-8 to TRBJ2-1; TRBD2 aligns across 15 bases. The junction had 8 bases not matched to a gene; V was cut back by 4 bases and J by 4 bases. Germline values: CDR1 SGHVS, CDR2 FQNEAQ. The CDR3 runs 18 residues. The CDR3 here is CASSYGLAGGNNYNEQFF. The CDR3 coding sequence is TGTGCCAGCAGCTACGGACTAGCGGGAGGGAATAATTACAATGAGCAGTTCTTC.

The chain combines TRBV7-9 with TRBJ2-7; D is perhaps TRBD1 (6 bases). CDR1 and CDR2 (germline): SEHNR, FQNEAQ (reference sequence). V was pared by 5 bases and J by 2 bases, with 16 bases between. The CDR3 extends over 15 amino acids. CDR3 in amino acids: CASSPGVQGTYEQYF. Here the CDR3 DNA reads TGTGCCAGCAGCCCAGGGGTGCAGGGTACCTACGAGCAGTACTTC.

This clone was found a few times. The V and J genes are TRBV27 and TRBJ2-2, with TRBD1 as a possible D gene (6 bases). The germline V gene has CDR1 MNHEY and CDR2 SMNVEV (reference sequence). The CDR3 has 12 amino acids. The ends were cut back, 3 bases at V and 8 bases at J, with 7 bases in the middle. The CDR3 region is CASSFRGGELFF. The DNA of the CDR3 is TGTGCCAGCAGTTTTAGGGGGGGGGAGCTGTTTTTT.

The chain recombines TRBV5-4 with TRBJ2-7, with TRBD2 matching over 7 bases. The CDR3 is 17 amino acids. CDR1 is SGHNT and CDR2 is YYREEE in the germline V gene (reference sequence). The J segment lost 4 bases and the V segment lost 2 bases, leaving 15 bases of the junction unmatched. DNA for the CDR3: TGTGCCAGCAGCTTCACCCTTGGCCGGGGAGGGACGTACGAGCAGTACTTC. Protein sequence: CASSFTLGRGGTYEQYF.

This clone was observed a few times. This chain joins TRBV7-2 and TRBJ2-7, with unresolved D. Per germline, CDR1 SGHTA and CDR2 FQGNSA. Deletions cut 1 base from V and 6 bases from J, with 10 bases between. The CDR3 is 13 amino acids. The CDR3 DNA reads TGTGCCAGCAGCTTAGTCGGTCCCGGCGAGCAGTACTTC. Translation: CASSLVGPGEQYF.

The gene calls are TRBV28 and TRBJ1-2; TRBD1 aligns across 8 bases. The CDR3 loop spans 15 amino acids. The V gene's germline CDR1 is MDHEN and CDR2 SYDVKM. V gave up 8 bases and J gave up 4 bases; unmatched junction bases: 12. The DNA for the CDR3 is TGTGCCAGCTGCTTCTCTGGACAGGGCCCCTATGGCTACACCTTC. It is translated as CASCFSGQGPYGYTF.

This clone was found a few times. The genes are TRBV5-5 and TRBJ2-1; D uncertain. Per the germline V gene, CDR1 is SGHKS and CDR2 is YYEKEE (reference sequence). The V and J ends lost 0 bases and 0 bases respectively, with 7 bases between them. This CDR3 is 15 amino acids long. The CDR3: CASSLVLSSYNEQFF. In nucleotides, the CDR3 is TGTGCCAGCAGCTTGGTTCTGAGCTCCTACAATGAGCAGTTCTTC.

This chain connects TRBV28 to TRBJ2-7, with 13 positions matching TRBD2. From germline, CDR1 is MDHEN and CDR2 SYDVKM. CDR3 size: 17 residues. Trimming at V came to 7 bases and at J to 3 bases, leaving 12 bases not matched to a gene. CDR3 sequence: CASNRGTSGKTFYEQYF. In DNA, the CDR3 is TGTGCCAGCAATCGCGGGACTAGCGGGAAGACGTTCTACGAGCAGTACTTC.

The rearrangement uses TRBV27 and TRBJ1-1, with D possibly matching TRBD1 (5 bases). V shed 2 bases and J shed 3 bases, with 7 bases lying between them. CDR3 length: 13 residues. Germline V gives CDR1 MNHEY, CDR2 SMNVEV (reference sequence). The CDR3 reads CASSLGAYTEAFF. The CDR3 DNA sequence: TGTGCCAGCAGTTTAGGGGCATACACTGAAGCTTTCTTT.